The rows below give T cell receptor beta chains drawn from one sample of a study of tumor-infiltrating lymphocytes in primary liver carcinoma. TCRdb re-called the multiplex PCR reads with MiXCR, one entry per CDR3 protein. The sample lists tens of thousands of distinct CDR3 sequences, 76% occurring once. Material: liver tumor tissue from sampling region 5. The receptors shown here come from a man between 35 and 55 years old with primary liver carcinoma and hepatitis B virus infection. Each CDR3 is given with its conserved first and last residue. Fields, in order: D gene, J gene, clone size, V gene, CDR3 DNA, CDR3 protein. D genes are given only for firm matches. Where a row states a size, it is once, few, many or the class of an expanded clone; other rows omit it.

>TRBD2|TRBJ2-5|medium-sized|TRBV4-1
TGCGCCAGCAGCCAAGCCTGGGGACTAGCGGGTCTCCAAGAGACCCAGTACTTC
CASSQAWGLAGLQETQYF
>NA|TRBJ1-2|NA|TRBV14
TGTGCCAGCAGCCAACAATATCACCCTCAAGAGTACTATGGCTACACCTTC
CASSQQYHPQEYYGYTF
>TRBD1|TRBJ2-7|NA|TRBV6-2/TRBV6-3
TGTACCGGCAGACAGGGTCCATACGAGCAGTACTTC
CTGRQGPYEQYF
>TRBD2|TRBJ2-5|NA|TRBV7-9
TGTGCCGGCAGCTTCAGGGCTGGGGGGGAGACCCACTACTTC
CAGSFRAGGETHYF
>TRBD2|TRBJ2-1|NA|TRBV6-6
TGTGCCGGCAGCTTCACTAGCGGGAGCTCCTACAATGAGCGGTTCTTC
CAGSFTSGSSYNERFF
>NA|TRBJ2-7|NA|TRBV11-2
TGCGCCAGTAGCTTATCCTCGGGGATTGCCTACGAGCAGTACTTC
CASSLSSGIAYEQYF
>NA|TRBJ2-1|NA|TRBV12-3/TRBV12-4
TGTGCCAGCGGCATCATAGGACTCCCGAATGAGCGGTTCTTC
CASGIIGLPNERFF
>NA|TRBJ2-1|few|TRBV7-9
TGTGCCAGCAGCTTTAGGGTGAGCTCCTACAATGAGCAGCTCTTC
CASSFRVSSYNEQLF
>NA|TRBJ1-5|NA|TRBV12-3/TRBV12-4
TGTGCCAGCAGCCCAGGGCAGGGTTACAATCAGCACCAGCATTTT
CASSPGQGYNQHQHF
>TRBD2|TRBJ2-1|NA|TRBV6-5
TGTGCCATTGGGGGAGGGACTAGTGAGTTCTTC
CAIGGGTSEFF
>NA|TRBJ1-1|many|TRBV5-4
TGTGCCAGCAGCTTGGTAGGAGAAGCTTTCTTT
CASSLVGEAFF
>NA|TRBJ1-5|NA|TRBV28
TGTCCCAGCAGGTCCTGGGGGGTGGACAATCAGCCCCGGCATTTT
CPSRSWGVDNQPRHF
>NA|TRBJ1-4|few|TRBV11-2
TGTGCCAGCAGCTTGGACGGGTTCACTAATGAAAAACTGTTTTTC
CASSLDGFTNEKLFF
>TRBD1|TRBJ2-5|NA|TRBV19
TGTGCCAGTAGTCGCGGGGACAGGGGAGACGAGACCCAGTACTTC
CASSRGDRGDETQYF
>NA|TRBJ2-4|NA|TRBV29-1
TGCAGCGCCGAACATGGAAGCATTCAGTACTTC
CSAEHGSIQYF
>NA|TRBJ1-1|NA|TRBV11-1
TGTGCCGGCAGCCGCCGGGTGAACACTGAAGCATTCTTT
CAGSRRVNTEAFF
>NA|TRBJ1-1|NA|TRBV11-2
TGTGCCAGCACCCTGACAGCGAACATTGAGGCTTTCTTT
CASTLTANIEAFF
>NA|TRBJ2-1|NA|TRBV12-3/TRBV12-4
TGTGACTGCAGTCGGAAAAAATACAATGAGCAGTTCTTC
CDCSRKKYNEQFF
>NA|TRBJ2-2|NA|TRBV11-2
TGTATCAGCAGCTTTGCGGGATCGAACACCGGGGACCTGTTTTTT
CISSFAGSNTGDLFF
>NA|TRBJ1-2|NA|TRBV6-2/TRBV6-3
TGTGCTAGCAGTTACGGATCGGGACTGACAGCTCCCTATGGCTACACCTTC
CASSYGSGLTAPYGYTF
>NA|TRBJ2-1|NA|TRBV12-3/TRBV12-4
TGTGCTAGCAGTCGGAGAAAATACAATGAGCAGTTCTTC
CASSRRKYNEQFF
>TRBD2|TRBJ2-3|NA|TRBV4-2
TGTGCCAGTAACCAGGTGGCGCTTCTAGCGGGAGCGACAGATACGCAGTATTTT
CASNQVALLAGATDTQYF
>NA|TRBJ2-7|many|TRBV19
TGTGCCAGTAGTACGACTACCGGGACCGCGTTATTATTGCACTTC
CASSTTTGTALLLHF
>TRBD1|TRBJ1-5|once|TRBV28
TGTGCCAGCAGTCAACTGGCGACAGGGTTTCGGCCCCAGCATTTT
CASSQLATGFRPQHF
>NA|TRBJ1-3|NA|TRBV12-3/TRBV12-4
TGTGCCGGCAGTCCGCACAGGGAAGGAAACACAATATATTTT
CAGSPHREGNTIYF
>NA|TRBJ2-3|NA|TRBV6-5
TGTGCCAGCGTGAGGATGAATACGCAGTATTTT
CASVRMNTQYF
>NA|TRBJ2-1|NA|TRBV11-2
TGTGCCTGCAACTTAGATTCAGAGAGCTCCTACAATGAGCAGTTCTTC
CACNLDSESSYNEQFF
>NA|TRBJ2-1|NA|TRBV7-8
TGTGCCAGCAGCCCGCTTGACGGCTCAGCTGTCTCCTACAATGAGCAGTTCTTC
CASSPLDGSAVSYNEQFF
>TRBD2|TRBJ2-1|NA|TRBV20-1
TGCAGTGCGAAAAGGCCGACTAGCGGGGGTAGTGAGCAGTTCTTC
CSAKRPTSGGSEQFF
>TRBD1|TRBJ2-7|NA|TRBV6-6
TGTGCCAGCAGTTGGGACAGGGACAGTGTGCGGTACTTC
CASSWDRDSVRYF
>NA|TRBJ2-5|NA|TRBV7-9
TGCGCCAGAAGCTTCTACGGGAGAGAGACCCAGTACTTC
CARSFYGRETQYF
>NA|TRBJ2-1|NA|TRBV11-2
TGTGCCAACAGTCCCTCCCACAGTGAGCAGTTGTTC
CANSPSHSEQLF
>TRBD2|TRBJ2-1|NA|TRBV11-2
TGTGCCAGCAGCTACCGACTAGCTTCACGCGGGGAGCAGTTCTTC
CASSYRLASRGEQFF
>NA|TRBJ2-3|medium-sized|TRBV12-3/TRBV12-4
TGTGCCAGCAGTTTGCAGGGTGCGCAGTATTTT
CASSLQGAQYF
>TRBD1|TRBJ2-7|NA|TRBV4-1
TGCGCCAGCAGCCAAGAGGACAGGCACGCCTACGAGCAGTACTTC
CASSQEDRHAYEQYF
>TRBD1|TRBJ2-7|NA|TRBV11-2
TGTGCCATCAGCTGGGACAGGGGCCTCCAAAACTACAAGCAGTACTTC
CAISWDRGLQNYKQYF
>NA|TRBJ1-2|many|TRBV5-1
TGCGCCAGCAGCTTGACAGGAGCGCATGGCTACACCTTC
CASSLTGAHGYTF
>NA|TRBJ2-2|NA|TRBV5-5
TGTGCCAGCAGCTTGGAGGCGGGTGTCAGGGAGCTGTTTTTT
CASSLEAGVRELFF
>NA|TRBJ2-2|NA|TRBV11-2
TGTGCCTGCAGCTTATACTCGGGAGCGAACACCTGGGACCTGTTTTTT
CACSLYSGANTWDLFF
>NA|TRBJ2-1|few|TRBV11-2
TGTGCCAGCGGCTTATACCGGTTAGTTAATGAGCAGTTCTTC
CASGLYRLVNEQFF
>NA|TRBJ2-2|once|TRBV29-1
TGCAGCGTTACACTATCGGCTAACACCTGGGAGCTGTTTTTT
CSVTLSANTWELFF
>NA|TRBJ2-5|large|TRBV11-2
TGTGCCAGCAGCTTCGAGTGGAATCAGAGGGAGACCCAGTACTTC
CASSFEWNQRETQYF
>NA|TRBJ2-2|NA|TRBV4-2
TGTGCCAGCAGCCAAGAAGGGTCGATCACCGGGGGGCTGACTTTT
CASSQEGSITGGLTF
>NA|TRBJ2-3|NA|TRBV4-1
TGCGCCAGTAGCCAAGGCAAGAGATGGGACCGTAGCACAGATACGCAGTATTTT
CASSQGKRWDRSTDTQYF
>NA|TRBJ1-5|large|TRBV12-3/TRBV12-4
TGTGCCAGCAGTTTTGGGCAAGGAAGCAATCAGCCCCAGCATTTT
CASSFGQGSNQPQHF
>NA|TRBJ2-1|NA|TRBV7-8
TGTGCCAGCGGCCCGCTTGGAGGCTCAGCGGTGTCCTACAATGAACAGTTCTTC
CASGPLGGSAVSYNEQFF
>NA|TRBJ1-1|once|TRBV4-2
TGTGCCAGCAGCCAAGAGTACGGACATGATTTTTGGACTGAGGCTTTCTTT
CASSQEYGHDFWTEAFF
>NA|TRBJ2-1|NA|TRBV11-3
TGTGACAGCATCGCCGGGAATAGAGAGATTAATGAGCAGTTCTTC
CDSIAGNREINEQFF
>NA|TRBJ2-1|NA|TRBV4-1
TGCGCCAACAGCCAAAGTATCAGATGGAACAATGAGCAGTTCTTC
CANSQSIRWNNEQFF
>NA|TRBJ2-7|NA|TRBV29-1
TGCGGCGGCCAGACATGGGGCGACGAGCAGTACTTC
CGGQTWGDEQYF
>TRBD1|TRBJ2-7|NA|TRBV11-2
TGTGCCAGCAGCTCACCTGACAGGGCCTCCTACGAGCAGTACTTC
CASSSPDRASYEQYF
>TRBD1|TRBJ2-7|NA|TRBV10-3
TGTGCCATGAGTTTCGGGACAGGGGCCTACAAGCAGTACTTC
CAMSFGTGAYKQYF
>NA|TRBJ2-4|NA|TRBV12-3/TRBV12-4
TGTGCCAACAGCACCACAGCAGGCAAAAACATTCAGTACTTC
CANSTTAGKNIQYF
>TRBD1|TRBJ2-7|NA|TRBV12-3/TRBV12-4
TGTGCGAGCAGTTTTGGACAGGGGACGAACTACGAGCAGTACTTC
CASSFGQGTNYEQYF
>NA|TRBJ1-1|once|TRBV6-2/TRBV6-3
TGTGTCAGCAGTTACTCTACGGGCACTGAAGCTTTCTTT
CVSSYSTGTEAFF
>TRBD1|TRBJ2-2|NA|TRBV7-3
TGTGCCAGCAACCCTCGGACAGGATTGAACACCGGGGAGCTGTTTTTT
CASNPRTGLNTGELFF
>NA|TRBJ1-5|NA|TRBV6-2/TRBV6-3
TGTGCCAGCAGTTTTGACAGATATAGCAATCAGCCCCAGCATTTT
CASSFDRYSNQPQHF
>NA|TRBJ1-2|NA|TRBV12-3/TRBV12-4
TGTACCAGCAGTTCTCGTAGGAGTAGCTATGGCTACACCTTC
CTSSSRRSSYGYTF
>NA|TRBJ2-7|NA|TRBV10-3
TGTGCCATCAGTGAGATCGGGTTAAGGACTTACGAGCAATACTTC
CAISEIGLRTYEQYF